This TCR beta chain originates from a study of T-cell reconstitution after alpha-beta-depleted transplantation in children. Preparation of the TCRbeta library was carried out with unique molecular identifiers. TCRdb independently ran MiXCR on the PCR reads; one entry per CDR3 protein. The sample has some 300,000 distinct CDR3 sequences; around 10% are singletons. CDR3 length equals 12 residues. Trimming shortened V by 5 bases and J by 7 bases, and 9 bases separated the two germline ends. This clonotype appeared many times. The chain joins TRBV12-3 or TRBV12-4 to TRBJ2-1; the D is unclear. The receptor comes from a human donor who donated a stem cell graft to a child with acute lymphoblastic leukemia. Sequencing used PBMCs from the stem cell graft donor, obtained from the stem cell graft. The chain's CDR3 is CASSPNYNEQFF. CDR3 sequence (DNA): TGTGCCAGCAGTCCCAACTATAATGAGCAGTTCTTC.